The subject of this entry is one TCR beta chain. The antigen is unknown. The data derive from a study of blood T cells in healthy people across ages. Study findings and constraints: Both higher diversity and more naive CD4+ cells marked long-lived donors when set against aged donors.

A sample-barcoded 5' primer and a J-beta primer mix were used in a second PCR of about 7 to 11 cycles. One entry per CDR3 protein, called by TCRdb with MiXCR from the 5' RACE reads. The table records 850,000 or so distinct CDR3 sequences, under 30% of them present only once. The CDR3 has 14 residues. The germline V gene has CDR1 MNHEY and CDR2 SMNVEV (reference sequence). Trimming pared 0 bases from V and 4 bases from J, leaving 8 bases between. V usage is TRBV27 and J usage is TRBJ2-3; no clear D gene. The source material was blood. The clonotype originates from a woman older than 75 in good health. The CDR3 sequence: CASSLSKWPDTQYF. DNA for the CDR3: TGTGCCAGCAGTTTATCGAAATGGCCAGATACGCAGTATTTT.